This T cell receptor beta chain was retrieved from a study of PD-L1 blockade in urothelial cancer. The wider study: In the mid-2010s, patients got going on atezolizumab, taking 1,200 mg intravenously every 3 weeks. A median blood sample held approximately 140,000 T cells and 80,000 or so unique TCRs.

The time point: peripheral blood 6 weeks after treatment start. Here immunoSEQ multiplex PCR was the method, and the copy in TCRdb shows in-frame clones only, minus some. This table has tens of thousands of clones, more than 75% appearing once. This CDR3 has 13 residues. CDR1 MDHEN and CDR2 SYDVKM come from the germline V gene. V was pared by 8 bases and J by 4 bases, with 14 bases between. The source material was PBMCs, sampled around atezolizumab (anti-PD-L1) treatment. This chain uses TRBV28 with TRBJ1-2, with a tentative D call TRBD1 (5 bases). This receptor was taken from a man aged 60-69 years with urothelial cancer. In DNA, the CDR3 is TGTGCCAGCGCCGACCAGGGTTTCTATGGCTACACCTTC. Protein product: CASADQGFYGYTF.